The 27 T cell receptor beta chains below all came from one sample that was sequenced in a study of CD8+ T cells in alopecia areata. Treatment meaning: oral pan-JAK inhibitor, 5-10 mg twice daily. Extraction of RNA preceded its reverse transcription into cDNA, which served as the sequencing template. Method: immunoSEQ multiplex PCR; TCRdb's copy keeps in-frame clones and lacks some. In the table there are about 180,000 clones, roughly 63% of which are singletons. Sequencing used CD4+ T cells sorted from blood, obtained around week 55, from a patient treated with tofacitinib. These receptors all stem from a human donor with alopecia areata.

CDR3 nucleotide sequence: TGTGCCAGCAGCCTACAGGGAACACAAGGCACAGATACGCAGTATTTT. It specifies CASSLQGTQGTDTQYF. The chain couples TRBV5-6 to TRBJ2-3; possibly TRBD1 for D (6 bases). Germline V gene data show CDR1 as SGHDT and CDR2 as YYEEEE. CDR3 length: 16 amino acids. Between the trimmed V and J ends, which lost 4 bases and 1 base, there was a span of 16 bases.

This clone was detected a few times. Other DNA sequences from this sample encode an identical CDR3 as well. The chain carries TRBV29-1 and TRBJ2-5; 7 bases are a match to TRBD2. This CDR3 has 14 residues. V was clipped by 3 bases and J by 5 bases; unmatched bases: 9. Germline-derived CDR1 and CDR2 are SQVTM and ANQGSEA. In DNA, the CDR3 is TGCAGCGTTGACCGGGACCGGGGAGGGGAGACCCAGTACTTC. Its translation is CSVDRDRGGETQYF.

The chain links TRBV9 to TRBJ2-7; 10 nucleotides align to TRBD2. V dropped 3 bases and J dropped 6; count of bases not matched to a gene: 6. Germline V gene lookup returns CDR1 SGDLS and CDR2 YYNGEE. This CDR3 spans 14 amino acids. The CDR3 nucleotides are TGTGCCAGCAGCGAGGGGACTAGCGAGTTCGAGCAGTACTTC. It specifies CASSEGTSEFEQYF. The variable domain in full, completed from reference TRBV9 and TRBJ2-7, reads DSGVTQTPKHLITATGQRVTLRCSPRSGDLSVYWYQQSLDQGLQFLIQYYNGEERAKGNILERFSAQQFPDLHSELNLSSLELGDSALYFCASSEGTSEFEQYFGPGTRLTVT.

This clone was found a few times. The gene calls are TRBV29-1 and TRBJ1-1, with a weak D call TRBD1 (6 bases). CDR1 is SQVTM and CDR2 is ANQGSEA in the germline V gene. V shed 5 bases and J shed 0 bases, with 10 bases lying between them. The CDR3 contains 13 residues. The CDR3 loop reads CSVTGTMNTEAFF. CDR3 DNA sequence: TGCAGCGTTACCGGGACAATGAACACTGAAGCTTTCTTT.

This clone was seen only a few times. The gene calls are TRBV29-1 and TRBJ2-1; 7 bases agree with TRBD1. Germline V gives CDR1 SQVTM, CDR2 ANQGSEA. V was pared by 7 bases and J by 7 bases, with 7 bases of the junction left unmatched. The CDR3 consists of 12 residues. This chain's CDR3 is CSADRDRNEQFF. The DNA of the CDR3 is TGCAGCGCCGATCGGGACAGAAATGAGCAGTTCTTC.

The chain uses TRBV7-2 and TRBJ2-2, with TRBD2 as a possible D gene (5 bases). The germline V and J ends were trimmed by 8 bases and 4 bases, with 11 bases remaining between them. CDR3 length: 13 amino acids. Germline assignment: CDR1 SGHTA and CDR2 FQGNSA. The CDR3 DNA reads TGTGCCAGCCGCCGGGGAGTCACCGGGGAGCTGTTTTTT. This gives the protein CASRRGVTGELFF.

The gene calls are TRBV7-7 and TRBJ2-3; D unresolved. Germline V gene data show CDR1 as SSHAT and CDR2 as FNYEAQ (reference sequence). V was clipped by 0 bases and J by 5 bases, with 6 bases between them. This CDR3 is built from 13 residues. The DNA for the CDR3 is TGTGCCAGCAGCTTAGCTCCCTTAGATACGCAGTATTTT. Its translation is CASSLAPLDTQYF.

The chain uses TRBV18 and TRBJ1-3, with 7 bases aligning to TRBD1. In germline, CDR1 is KGHSH, CDR2 LQKENI. The CDR3 has 17 amino acids. Trimming cost V 1 base and J 0 bases; bases outside gene matches: 6. The CDR3 nucleotides read TGTGCCAGCTCACCACGACAGGGATCTAACTCTGGAAACACCATATATTTT. The encoded protein is CASSPRQGSNSGNTIYF.

The CDR3 DNA follows: TGTGCCAGCAGCTTAGGCTCAGGGCCCAACACAGATACGCAGTATTTT. Its protein product is CASSLGSGPNTDTQYF. The J gene is TRBJ2-3, the V gene TRBV7-9; D possibly corresponds to TRBD1 (5 bases). CDR1 SEHNR and CDR2 FQNEAQ come from the germline V gene (reference sequence). This CDR3 has 16 residues. The V gene lost 1 base and the J gene lost 2 bases, with 13 bases spanning the gap.

The rearrangement joins TRBV4-1 to TRBJ1-2; D not resolved. The CDR3 consists of 14 residues. V was shortened by 2 bases and J by 2 bases, with 9 bases between the two germline ends. In germline, CDR1 is MGHRA, CDR2 YSYEKL. CDR3 region: CASSQHRDNYGYTF. CDR3 DNA sequence: TGCGCCAGCAGCCAACACAGAGACAACTATGGCTACACCTTC.

V is TRBV27 and J is TRBJ2-7; 8 positions match TRBD2. This CDR3 comprises 15 residues. Unmatched junction bases numbered 5, after V lost 0 bases and J lost 4 bases. Germline CDR1 and CDR2: MNHEY and SMNVEV (reference sequence). This CDR3 is CASSLSVSGAYEQYF. The DNA of the CDR3 is TGTGCCAGCAGTTTATCGGTTAGCGGGGCGTACGAGCAGTACTTC.

This clone showed up just a few times. The chain combines TRBV7-8 with TRBJ2-4, with a weak D call TRBD1 (6 bases). The CDR3 totals 16 residues. Trimming shortened V by 4 bases and J by 4 bases, and 17 bases separated the two germline ends. Germline V lookup: CDR1 SGHVS, CDR2 FQNEAQ. The DNA of the CDR3 is TGTGCCAGCAGCTCCGGGACAACAACCTCAAAAAACATTCAGTACTTC. It is translated as CASSSGTTTSKNIQYF.

The gene calls are TRBV7-3 and TRBJ1-1; D is uncertain. The V end was cut by 3 bases, the J end by 1 base, with 6 bases between. Germline assignment: CDR1 SGHTA and CDR2 FQGTGA. The CDR3 contains 13 residues. This chain's CDR3 is CASSLNTNTEAFF. CDR3 nucleotides: TGTGCCAGCAGCTTGAATACGAACACTGAAGCTTTCTTT.

The rearrangement uses TRBV7-9 and TRBJ2-3; 10 nucleotides line up with TRBD2. V gave up 2 bases and J gave up 5 bases; unmatched junction bases: 4. In germline, CDR1 is SEHNR, CDR2 FQNEAQ (reference sequence). The CDR3 runs to 15 residues. CDR3 DNA sequence: TGTGCCAGCAGCTTACCGGGACTAGCGCAAGATACGCAGTATTTT. Its protein product is CASSLPGLAQDTQYF.

This clone showed up just a few times. This chain joins TRBV5-1 and TRBJ1-4; D not resolved. The CDR3 is 14 amino acids. V was trimmed by 2 bases and J by 4 bases, leaving 9 bases between them. Germline V gene lookup returns CDR1 SGHRS and CDR2 YFSETQ. The chain's CDR3 is CASSFRQFNEKLFF. In DNA, the CDR3 is TGCGCCAGCAGCTTCCGGCAGTTTAATGAAAAACTGTTTTTT.

The genes are TRBV5-6 and TRBJ2-5; 10 bases fit TRBD1. The CDR3 length is 16 residues. The germline gives CDR1 SGHDT, CDR2 YYEEEE. Losses at the gene ends were 4 bases for V and 5 bases for J; bases not matched to a gene: 11. This chain's CDR3 is CASSPLTGGDGETQYF. The CDR3 region has the DNA TGTGCCAGCAGCCCCCTGACAGGGGGCGACGGGGAGACCCAGTACTTC.

V gene TRBV29-1 combines with J gene TRBJ2-3, with unresolved D. Germline V CDR1 and CDR2: SQVTM, ANQGSEA. Trimming left V 3 bases short and J 2 bases short, with 9 bases between. CDR3 size: 13 residues. The CDR3 sequence: CSVEGKVTDTQYF. The CDR3 bases are TGCAGCGTTGAGGGGAAGGTCACAGATACGCAGTATTTT.

V usage is TRBV7-9 and J usage is TRBJ2-7; perhaps TRBD1 as D (5 bases). Per the germline V gene, CDR1 is SEHNR and CDR2 is FQNEAQ (reference sequence). Trimming cost V 1 base and J 7 bases, with 11 bases left between them. The length of the CDR3 is 13 residues. In DNA, the CDR3 is TGTGCCAGCAGCTTAGGGGGCGGATTGGAGCAGTACTTC. Protein product: CASSLGGGLEQYF.

The chain has TRBV9 and TRBJ2-3, with unresolved D. The germline V gene has CDR1 SGDLS and CDR2 YYNGEE. The CDR3 runs 12 residues. V lost 3 bases and J lost 2, with 4 bases in between. CDR3 residues: CASSAITDTQYF. CDR3 in DNA: TGTGCCAGCAGCGCTATCACAGATACGCAGTATTTT.

The J gene is TRBJ1-1, the V gene TRBV6-1, with 9 positions matching TRBD1. This CDR3 comprises 14 residues. Germline-derived CDR1 and CDR2 are MNHNS and SASEGT. V dropped 3 bases and J dropped 2; count of bases not matched to a gene: 1. The CDR3 DNA sequence: TGTGCCAGCAGTGAGACAGGGGGAAACACTGAAGCTTTCTTT. Translated, it gives CASSETGGNTEAFF.

The chain joins TRBV7-9 to TRBJ1-1; possibly TRBD1 for D (6 bases). CDR3 size: 14 residues. Germline CDR1 reads SEHNR; CDR2 reads FQNEAQ (reference sequence). V dropped 7 bases and J dropped 1 base, with 13 bases sitting between them. The CDR3 bases are TGTGCCAGCACAAAACAGGGAACGAACACTGAAGCTTTCTTT. It codes for CASTKQGTNTEAFF.

The chain has TRBV4-1 and TRBJ2-2; D is possibly TRBD1 (5 bases). The CDR3 runs to 14 residues. Trimming cost V 1 base and J 7 bases, with 10 bases left between them. Looked up from germline, CDR1 is MGHRA and CDR2 is YSYEKL. The CDR3: CASSQVRVDGELFF. The CDR3 bases are TGCGCCAGCAGCCAAGTCAGGGTCGACGGGGAGCTGTTTTTT.

This clone showed up just a few times. The rearrangement joins TRBV27 to TRBJ2-1; no clear D. The ends were cut back, 3 bases at V and 5 bases at J, with 8 bases in the middle. The CDR3 has 13 residues. The germline gives CDR1 MNHEY, CDR2 SMNVEV (reference sequence). CDR3 region: CASSLGSNNEQFF. For the CDR3, the DNA is TGTGCCAGCAGTTTGGGATCAAACAATGAGCAGTTCTTC.

This clone was detected only a few times. The J gene is TRBJ2-5, the V gene TRBV29-1; D remains ambiguous. V was cut by 4 bases and J by 3 bases, with 9 bases left in between. This CDR3 contains 12 residues. Germline assignment: CDR1 SQVTM and CDR2 ANQGSEA. The CDR3 reads CSVGDVEETQYF. The CDR3 DNA reads as TGCAGCGTTGGTGATGTGGAAGAGACCCAGTACTTC.

This clone has a handful of counts. The V gene is TRBV29-1, the J gene TRBJ2-5, with D possibly being TRBD1 or TRBD2 (5 bases each). Germline CDR1 SQVTM, CDR2 ANQGSEA. The ends were cut back, 7 bases at V and 5 bases at J, with 11 bases in the middle. The CDR3 runs 11 residues. CDR3 amino acids: CSAGEGETQYF. DNA of the CDR3: TGCAGCGCTGGTGAGGGGGAGACCCAGTACTTC.

The chain has TRBV5-1 and TRBJ1-1, with a tentative D call TRBD1 (6 bases). V was pared by 2 bases and J by 1 base, with 12 bases between. Germline loops: CDR1 SGHRS, CDR2 YFSETQ. CDR3 length equals 15 residues. The CDR3 nucleotides read TGCGCCAGCAGCTTAGGGGGGATCCGGAACACTGAAGCTTTCTTT. Translated, it gives CASSLGGIRNTEAFF. Together with reference TRBV5-1 and TRBJ1-1, the CDR3 gives the full variable domain: KAGVTQTPRYLIKTRGQQVTLSCSPISGHRSVSWYQQTPGQGLQFLFEYFSETQRNKGNFPGRFSGRQFSNSRSEMNVSTLELGDSALYLCASSLGGIRNTEAFFGQGTRLTVV.

The DNA for the CDR3 is TGTGCCTGGAGTGATCAGACCCTAACCGGCTATGGCTACACCTTC. Translating gives CAWSDQTLTGYGYTF. V gene TRBV30 combines with J gene TRBJ1-2, with no clear D. Germline V gene sequence: CDR1 GTSNPN, CDR2 SVGIG (reference sequence). V dropped 1 base and J dropped 4 bases, with 16 bases sitting between them. The CDR3 spans 15 residues.